A single sample gave rise to the 20 T cell receptor beta chains below, sequenced in a study of breast tumors, draining lymph nodes, adjacent tissues. Axillary draining lymph nodes of breast cancer patients supplied the node samples. From the multiplex PCR reads, TCRdb called clonotypes with MiXCR, one entry per CDR3 protein. This sample has 160,000 or so distinct CDR3 sequences, with around 35% found just once. What was sequenced was axillary lymph node tissue. These receptors all come from a female donor with breast cancer. Some clones in this sample may be carry-over from other donors' samples.

This clonotype was observed a handful of times. A much larger clone differs by one base, so this may be a read error. V is TRBV12-3 or TRBV12-4 and J is TRBJ2-1; 7 bases match TRBD2. The J segment lost 9 bases and the V segment lost 7 bases, leaving 15 bases of the junction unmatched. The CDR3 runs 15 residues. The CDR3 protein is CASIDGASGGGEQFF. Written as DNA, the CDR3 is TGTGCCAGCATAGACGGGGCTAGCGGCGGTGGTGAGCAGTTCTTC.

This clonotype was picked up many times. CDR3 DNA sequence: TGTGCCACCAGCAGAGAAGGGTCAGGGGGTGAGACCCAGTACTTC. Translated, it gives CATSREGSGGETQYF. The chain couples TRBV15 to TRBJ2-5; 7 bases agree with TRBD1. The CDR3 runs to 15 residues. V was pared by 0 bases and J by 5 bases, with 6 bases of the junction left unmatched. Germline-derived CDR1 and CDR2 are LNHNV and YYDKDF (reference sequence).

This clonotype showed up many times. The J gene is TRBJ1-6, the V gene TRBV20-1, with D possibly TRBD1 on 5 matching bases. This CDR3 has 12 residues. V lost 5 bases and J 12 bases, leaving 14 bases between the germline ends. Germline V gene data show CDR1 as DFQATT and CDR2 as SNEGSKA (reference sequence). The CDR3 region is CSAPSGGEPLHF. In DNA form, the CDR3 reads TGCAGTGCTCCCTCGGGGGGGGAACCCCTCCACTTT.

On this clonotype: As the CDR3 is not closed by the conserved phenylalanine or tryptophan, this likely results from a read error. This sequence joins TRBV7-9 and TRBJ1-5; D not certain. From germline, CDR1 is SEHNR and CDR2 FQNEAQ (reference sequence). Trimming cost V 2 bases and J 6 bases, with 5 bases left between them. CDR3 length: 12 amino acids. This chain's CDR3 is CASSLFGQPQHG. CDR3 in DNA: TGTGCCAGCAGCTTATTCGGTCAGCCCCAGCATGGT.

About this clonotype: The conserved phenylalanine or tryptophan is not found at the CDR3 terminus, so this likely reflects a read error. The CDR3 coding sequence is TGTGTCAGCAGCTCGCTACAGGGAACAGATACGCAGTATTCT. This gives the protein CVSSSLQGTDTQYS. The rearrangement links TRBV7-3 to TRBJ2-3; the D gene is possibly TRBD1 (6 bases). The CDR3 spans 14 residues. From germline, CDR1 is SGHTA and CDR2 FQGTGA.

This clonotype was seen ten or more times. V usage is TRBV9 and J usage is TRBJ2-3; D is unclear. This CDR3 spans 14 amino acids. The germline V gene encodes CDR1 SGDLS and CDR2 YYNGEE. The ends were cut back, 3 bases at V and 0 bases at J, with 8 bases in the middle. CDR3 sequence reads: CASSGVASTDTQYF. The CDR3 region has the DNA TGTGCCAGCAGCGGGGTGGCAAGCACAGATACGCAGTATTTT.

This sequence joins TRBV19 and TRBJ1-2; D gene unclear. Germline values: CDR1 LNHDA, CDR2 SQIVND (reference sequence). This CDR3 is built from 14 residues. V gave up 7 bases and J gave up 4 bases, with 16 bases separating them. This CDR3 reads CASNGPADFYGYTF. CDR3 nucleotide sequence: TGTGCCAGTAACGGACCGGCGGACTTCTATGGCTACACCTTC.

Many counts were recorded for this clonotype. The chain has TRBV28 and TRBJ2-5, with a tentative D call TRBD1 (8 bases). This CDR3 is 12 amino acids long. The germline gives CDR1 MDHEN, CDR2 SYDVKM. The V end lost 10 bases, the J end lost 5 bases, and 14 bases lay between the germline ends. The CDR3: CATAQGGETQYF. In DNA, the CDR3 is TGTGCCACAGCACAGGGGGGGGAGACCCAGTACTTC.

This clonotype was seen once. The CDR3 carries no conserved terminal phenylalanine or tryptophan, so it likely arises from a read error. The chain uses TRBV20-1 and TRBJ2-1; 8 nucleotides line up with TRBD2. CDR3 size: 16 residues. CDR1 and CDR2 from the germline V gene are DFQATT and SNEGSKA (reference sequence). The CDR3 region is CSARDSGAGAYNVQFL. CDR3 sequence (DNA): TGCAGTGCTAGAGATTCCGGAGCGGGAGCCTACAATGTGCAGTTCCTC.

The rearrangement links TRBV7-2 to TRBJ1-4; unclear D gene. Trimming pared 1 base from V and 4 bases from J, leaving 7 bases between. CDR3 size: 14 residues. Germline lookup yields CDR1 SGHTA and CDR2 FQGNSA. In DNA form, the CDR3 reads TGTGCCAGCAGCTTAGGCAATAGTAATGAAAAACTGTTTTTT. Translating it yields CASSLGNSNEKLFF.

Remarks on this clonotype: This clone may be a read error of a much larger clone one base away. This chain connects TRBV6-1 to TRBJ2-1, with D hard to call. The CDR3 is made up of 13 amino acids. The germline V gene has CDR1 MNHNS and CDR2 SASEGT. CDR3 loop: CASSEDGTNGQFF. The DNA of the CDR3 is TGTGCCAGCAGTGAAGATGGAACTAATGGGCAGTTCTTC.

With respect to this clonotype: It may be a read error: a sequence one base away is much more abundant. Given the absence of the conserved phenylalanine or tryptophan at the CDR3 end, a read error is likely. V gene TRBV9 combines with J gene TRBJ2-7, with D possibly matching TRBD1 (5 bases). CDR1 is SGDLS and CDR2 is YYNGEE in the germline V gene. The CDR3 length is 13 residues. CDR3 nucleotide sequence: TGTACCAGCAGCGTAGATCAGGGCGACGAGCAGTACCTC. This encodes CTSSVDQGDEQYL.

With regard to this clonotype: This may come from a read error, since a much larger clone is one base off. Without the conserved terminal phenylalanine or tryptophan, this CDR3 likely stems from a read error. The chain couples TRBV7-8 to TRBJ2-7; D remains unclear. Trimming took 6 bases from V and 5 from J, leaving 17 bases between them. Germline V gives CDR1 SGHVS, CDR2 FQNEAQ. CDR3 length: 14 residues. In DNA form, the CDR3 reads TGTGCCAGCAGTTACTCCCTAGTCGCCCACGAGCAGTACTCC. This gives the protein CASSYSLVAHEQYS.

This clonotype has a count of ten or more. The chain employs TRBV30 and TRBJ1-5; 7 bases are shared with TRBD1. Germline trimming cut 0 bases from V and 0 bases from J; bases unmatched to any gene: 11. Germline assignment: CDR1 GTSNPN and CDR2 SVGIG (reference sequence). The CDR3 length is 18 residues. The CDR3 here is CAWSVGTRGEYSNQPQHF. CDR3 sequence (DNA): TGTGCCTGGAGTGTAGGTACCAGGGGGGAGTATAGCAATCAGCCCCAGCATTTT. The complete variable domain, with remaining parts taken from reference TRBV30 and TRBJ1-5, reads SQTIHQWPATLVQPVGSPLSLECTVEGTSNPNLYWYRQAAGRGLQLLFYSVGIGQISSEVPQNLSASRPQDRQFILSSKKLLLSDSGFYLCAWSVGTRGEYSNQPQHFGDGTRLSIL.

This clonotype showed up just a few times. The gene calls are TRBV11-2 and TRBJ2-1; 8 positions agree with TRBD2. This CDR3 has 18 residues. CDR1 SGHAT and CDR2 FQNNGV come from the germline V gene. Losses at the gene ends were 0 bases for V and 8 bases for J; bases not matched to a gene: 15. The CDR3 reads CASSLELAAVSYVDEQFF. The DNA of the CDR3 is TGTGCCAGCAGCTTAGAACTAGCGGCGGTTTCTTATGTCGATGAGCAGTTCTTC.

Concerning this clonotype: Without the conserved terminal phenylalanine or tryptophan, this CDR3 likely stems from a read error. The chain recombines TRBV12-3 or TRBV12-4 with TRBJ2-5, with 8 bases that match TRBD1. After removal of 6 bases from V and 7 bases from J, the junction contained 13 bases not matched to a gene. The CDR3 spans 15 residues. CDR3 amino acids: CASSSPDRAGGTQYL. For the CDR3, the DNA is TGTGCCAGCAGCTCCCCGGACAGGGCAGGGGGGACCCAGTACCTC.

The chain couples TRBV3-1 to TRBJ2-7; D gene ambiguous. V shed 4 bases and J shed 6 bases, with 25 bases lying between them. Per the germline V gene, CDR1 is LGHDT and CDR2 is YNNKEL (reference sequence). The CDR3 totals 17 residues. CDR3 DNA sequence: TGTGCCAGCAGCCGATCGTTACACGGCTCCGTTTATTTCGAGCAGTACTTC. Translation: CASSRSLHGSVYFEQYF.

J is TRBJ2-1 and V is TRBV25-1; 11 bases align to TRBD1. The CDR3 has 14 residues. Germline V lookup: CDR1 MGHDK, CDR2 SYGVNS. V dropped 6 bases and J dropped 6; count of bases not matched to a gene: 4. The chain's CDR3 is CASSGTGGLNEQFF. The CDR3, as DNA: TGTGCCAGCAGCGGGACAGGGGGTCTCAATGAGCAGTTCTTC.

The sample holds many counts of this clonotype. The chain combines TRBV2 with TRBJ2-7; a possible D gene is TRBD1 (6 bases). The CDR3 totals 14 residues. Germline-derived CDR1 and CDR2 are SNHLY and FYNNEI. Trimming removed 8 bases from V and 1 base from J, with 15 bases in between. This CDR3 reads CASGRTAFSYEQYF. The CDR3 DNA reads TGTGCCAGCGGCAGGACAGCGTTTTCCTACGAGCAGTACTTC.

For this clonotype: An end of the junction differs from the germline gene, which may be a read error. The rearrangement joins TRBV10-2 to TRBJ1-6, with D unclear. Germline assignment: CDR1 WSHSY and CDR2 SAAADI. The CDR3 sequence is 23 residues long. In DNA form, the CDR3 reads TGTGCCAGCAGTGATGAAGGTGGCAGAGAATCCGACAAACTGAGCTCCCATAATCCACCCCTCCACTTT. Its protein is CASSDEGGRESDKLSSHNPPLHF.